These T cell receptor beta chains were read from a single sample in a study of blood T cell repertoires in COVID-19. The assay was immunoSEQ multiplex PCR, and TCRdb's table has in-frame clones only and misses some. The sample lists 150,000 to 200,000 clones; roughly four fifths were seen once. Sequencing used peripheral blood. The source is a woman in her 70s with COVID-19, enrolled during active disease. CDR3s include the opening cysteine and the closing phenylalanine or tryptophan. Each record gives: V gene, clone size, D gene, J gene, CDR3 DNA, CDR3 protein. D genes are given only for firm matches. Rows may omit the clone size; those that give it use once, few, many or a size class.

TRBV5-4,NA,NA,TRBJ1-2,TGTGCCAGCAGCCCGGGTCCCGGCAACTATGGCTACACCTTC,CASSPGPGNYGYTF
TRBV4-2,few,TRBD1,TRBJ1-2,TGTGCCAGCAGCCAAGTGAACAGGGGCCGCCACGACCGATATGGCTACACCTTC,CASSQVNRGRHDRYGYTF
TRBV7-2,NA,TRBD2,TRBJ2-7,TGTGCCAGCAGCTTAGGAGCTAGCGGAACTTACTCCTACGAGCAGTACTTC,CASSLGASGTYSYEQYF
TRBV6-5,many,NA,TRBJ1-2,TGTGCCAGCACCACATTAAACTATGGCTACACCTTC,CASTTLNYGYTF
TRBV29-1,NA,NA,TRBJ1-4,TGCAGCGTTGAACAAGGGGTAGGGCTGTTTTTT,CSVEQGVGLFF
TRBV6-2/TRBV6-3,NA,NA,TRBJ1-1,TGTGCCAGCAGTCCACGCGGACAGAACACTGAAGCTTTCTTT,CASSPRGQNTEAFF
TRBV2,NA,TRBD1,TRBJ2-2,TGTGCCAGCAGCCTAGACAGGGGAGACACCGGGGAGCTGTTTTTT,CASSLDRGDTGELFF
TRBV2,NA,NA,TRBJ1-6,TGTGCCAGCAGTGGGCCTTTTCTCGATTCACCCCTCCACTTT,CASSGPFLDSPLHF
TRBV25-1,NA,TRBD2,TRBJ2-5,TGTGCCAGCAGTGCTAGCGGGAGCCTGAGGGAGACCCAGTACTTC,CASSASGSLRETQYF
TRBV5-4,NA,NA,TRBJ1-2,TGTGCCAGCAGCTTGGAGCCGTATGGCTACACCTTC,CASSLEPYGYTF
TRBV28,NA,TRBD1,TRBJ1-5,TGTGCCAGCACTAGGGACAGTCGCAATCAGCCCCAGCATTTT,CASTRDSRNQPQHF
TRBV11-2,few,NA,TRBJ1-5,TGTGCCAGCAGCCCACAGGGTCGGGACAATCAGCCCCAGCATTTT,CASSPQGRDNQPQHF